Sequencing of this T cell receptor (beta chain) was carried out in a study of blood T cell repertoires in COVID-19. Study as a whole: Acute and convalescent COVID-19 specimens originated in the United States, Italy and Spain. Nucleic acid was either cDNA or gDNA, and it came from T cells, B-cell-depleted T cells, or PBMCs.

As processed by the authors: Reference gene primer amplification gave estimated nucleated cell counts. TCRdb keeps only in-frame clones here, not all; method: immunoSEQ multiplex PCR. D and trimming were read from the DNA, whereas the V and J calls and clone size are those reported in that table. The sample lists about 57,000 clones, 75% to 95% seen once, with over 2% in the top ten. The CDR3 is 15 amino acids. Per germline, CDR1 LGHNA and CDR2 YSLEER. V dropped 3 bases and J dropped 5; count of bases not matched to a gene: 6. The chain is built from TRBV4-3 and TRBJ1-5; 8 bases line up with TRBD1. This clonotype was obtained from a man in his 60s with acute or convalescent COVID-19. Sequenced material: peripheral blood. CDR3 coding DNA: TGCGCCAGCAGCCAGGGGGCAGGGGGCTATCAGCCCCAGCATTTT. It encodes CASSQGAGGYQPQHF.